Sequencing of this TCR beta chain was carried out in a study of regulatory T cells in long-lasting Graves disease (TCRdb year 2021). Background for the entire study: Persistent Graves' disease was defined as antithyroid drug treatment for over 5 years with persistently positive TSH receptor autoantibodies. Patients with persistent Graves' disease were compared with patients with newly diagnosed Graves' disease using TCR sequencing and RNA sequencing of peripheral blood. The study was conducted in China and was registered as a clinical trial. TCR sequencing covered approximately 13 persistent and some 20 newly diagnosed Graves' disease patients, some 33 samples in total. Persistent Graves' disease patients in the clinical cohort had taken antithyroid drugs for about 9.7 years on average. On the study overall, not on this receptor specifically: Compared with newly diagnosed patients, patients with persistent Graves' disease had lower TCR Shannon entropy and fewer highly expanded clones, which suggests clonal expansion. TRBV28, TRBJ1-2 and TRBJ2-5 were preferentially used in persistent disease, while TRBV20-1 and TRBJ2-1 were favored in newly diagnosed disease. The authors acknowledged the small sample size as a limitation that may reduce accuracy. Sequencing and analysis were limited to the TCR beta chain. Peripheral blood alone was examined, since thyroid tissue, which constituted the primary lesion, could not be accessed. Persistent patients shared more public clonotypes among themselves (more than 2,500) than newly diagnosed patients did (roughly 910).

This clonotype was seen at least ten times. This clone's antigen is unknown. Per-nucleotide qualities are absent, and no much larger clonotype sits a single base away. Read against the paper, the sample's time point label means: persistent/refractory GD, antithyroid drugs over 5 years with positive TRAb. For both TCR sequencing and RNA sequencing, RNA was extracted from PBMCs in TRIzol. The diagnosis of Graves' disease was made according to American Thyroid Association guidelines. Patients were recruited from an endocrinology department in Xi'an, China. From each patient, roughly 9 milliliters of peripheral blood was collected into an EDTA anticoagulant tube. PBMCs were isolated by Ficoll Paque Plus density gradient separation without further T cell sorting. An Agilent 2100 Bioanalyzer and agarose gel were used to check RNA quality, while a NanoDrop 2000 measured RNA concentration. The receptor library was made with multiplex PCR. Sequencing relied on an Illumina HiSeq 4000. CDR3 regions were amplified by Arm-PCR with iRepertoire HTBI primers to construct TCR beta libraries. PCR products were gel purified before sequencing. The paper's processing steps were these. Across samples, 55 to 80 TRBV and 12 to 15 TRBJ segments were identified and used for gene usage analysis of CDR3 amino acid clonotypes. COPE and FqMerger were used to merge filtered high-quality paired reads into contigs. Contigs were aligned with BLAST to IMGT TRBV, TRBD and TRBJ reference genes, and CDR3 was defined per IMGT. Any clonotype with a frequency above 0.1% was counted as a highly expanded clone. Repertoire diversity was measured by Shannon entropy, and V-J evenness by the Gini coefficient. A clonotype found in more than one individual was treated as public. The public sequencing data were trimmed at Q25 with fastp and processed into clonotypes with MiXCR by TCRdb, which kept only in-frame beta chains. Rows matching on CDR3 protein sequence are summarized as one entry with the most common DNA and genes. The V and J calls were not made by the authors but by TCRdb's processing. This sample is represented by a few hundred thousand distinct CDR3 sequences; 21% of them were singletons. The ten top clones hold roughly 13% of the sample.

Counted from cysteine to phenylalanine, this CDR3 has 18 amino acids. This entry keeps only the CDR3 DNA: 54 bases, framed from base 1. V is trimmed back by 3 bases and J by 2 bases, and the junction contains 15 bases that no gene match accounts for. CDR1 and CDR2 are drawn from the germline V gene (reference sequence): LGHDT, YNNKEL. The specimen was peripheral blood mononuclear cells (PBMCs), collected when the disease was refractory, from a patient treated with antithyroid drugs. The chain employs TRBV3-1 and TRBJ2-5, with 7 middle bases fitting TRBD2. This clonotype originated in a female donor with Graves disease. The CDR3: CASSQDLREGKKQETQYF. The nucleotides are TGTGCCAGCAGCCAGGACCTAAGGGAGGGGAAGAAACAAGAGACCCAGTACTTC.